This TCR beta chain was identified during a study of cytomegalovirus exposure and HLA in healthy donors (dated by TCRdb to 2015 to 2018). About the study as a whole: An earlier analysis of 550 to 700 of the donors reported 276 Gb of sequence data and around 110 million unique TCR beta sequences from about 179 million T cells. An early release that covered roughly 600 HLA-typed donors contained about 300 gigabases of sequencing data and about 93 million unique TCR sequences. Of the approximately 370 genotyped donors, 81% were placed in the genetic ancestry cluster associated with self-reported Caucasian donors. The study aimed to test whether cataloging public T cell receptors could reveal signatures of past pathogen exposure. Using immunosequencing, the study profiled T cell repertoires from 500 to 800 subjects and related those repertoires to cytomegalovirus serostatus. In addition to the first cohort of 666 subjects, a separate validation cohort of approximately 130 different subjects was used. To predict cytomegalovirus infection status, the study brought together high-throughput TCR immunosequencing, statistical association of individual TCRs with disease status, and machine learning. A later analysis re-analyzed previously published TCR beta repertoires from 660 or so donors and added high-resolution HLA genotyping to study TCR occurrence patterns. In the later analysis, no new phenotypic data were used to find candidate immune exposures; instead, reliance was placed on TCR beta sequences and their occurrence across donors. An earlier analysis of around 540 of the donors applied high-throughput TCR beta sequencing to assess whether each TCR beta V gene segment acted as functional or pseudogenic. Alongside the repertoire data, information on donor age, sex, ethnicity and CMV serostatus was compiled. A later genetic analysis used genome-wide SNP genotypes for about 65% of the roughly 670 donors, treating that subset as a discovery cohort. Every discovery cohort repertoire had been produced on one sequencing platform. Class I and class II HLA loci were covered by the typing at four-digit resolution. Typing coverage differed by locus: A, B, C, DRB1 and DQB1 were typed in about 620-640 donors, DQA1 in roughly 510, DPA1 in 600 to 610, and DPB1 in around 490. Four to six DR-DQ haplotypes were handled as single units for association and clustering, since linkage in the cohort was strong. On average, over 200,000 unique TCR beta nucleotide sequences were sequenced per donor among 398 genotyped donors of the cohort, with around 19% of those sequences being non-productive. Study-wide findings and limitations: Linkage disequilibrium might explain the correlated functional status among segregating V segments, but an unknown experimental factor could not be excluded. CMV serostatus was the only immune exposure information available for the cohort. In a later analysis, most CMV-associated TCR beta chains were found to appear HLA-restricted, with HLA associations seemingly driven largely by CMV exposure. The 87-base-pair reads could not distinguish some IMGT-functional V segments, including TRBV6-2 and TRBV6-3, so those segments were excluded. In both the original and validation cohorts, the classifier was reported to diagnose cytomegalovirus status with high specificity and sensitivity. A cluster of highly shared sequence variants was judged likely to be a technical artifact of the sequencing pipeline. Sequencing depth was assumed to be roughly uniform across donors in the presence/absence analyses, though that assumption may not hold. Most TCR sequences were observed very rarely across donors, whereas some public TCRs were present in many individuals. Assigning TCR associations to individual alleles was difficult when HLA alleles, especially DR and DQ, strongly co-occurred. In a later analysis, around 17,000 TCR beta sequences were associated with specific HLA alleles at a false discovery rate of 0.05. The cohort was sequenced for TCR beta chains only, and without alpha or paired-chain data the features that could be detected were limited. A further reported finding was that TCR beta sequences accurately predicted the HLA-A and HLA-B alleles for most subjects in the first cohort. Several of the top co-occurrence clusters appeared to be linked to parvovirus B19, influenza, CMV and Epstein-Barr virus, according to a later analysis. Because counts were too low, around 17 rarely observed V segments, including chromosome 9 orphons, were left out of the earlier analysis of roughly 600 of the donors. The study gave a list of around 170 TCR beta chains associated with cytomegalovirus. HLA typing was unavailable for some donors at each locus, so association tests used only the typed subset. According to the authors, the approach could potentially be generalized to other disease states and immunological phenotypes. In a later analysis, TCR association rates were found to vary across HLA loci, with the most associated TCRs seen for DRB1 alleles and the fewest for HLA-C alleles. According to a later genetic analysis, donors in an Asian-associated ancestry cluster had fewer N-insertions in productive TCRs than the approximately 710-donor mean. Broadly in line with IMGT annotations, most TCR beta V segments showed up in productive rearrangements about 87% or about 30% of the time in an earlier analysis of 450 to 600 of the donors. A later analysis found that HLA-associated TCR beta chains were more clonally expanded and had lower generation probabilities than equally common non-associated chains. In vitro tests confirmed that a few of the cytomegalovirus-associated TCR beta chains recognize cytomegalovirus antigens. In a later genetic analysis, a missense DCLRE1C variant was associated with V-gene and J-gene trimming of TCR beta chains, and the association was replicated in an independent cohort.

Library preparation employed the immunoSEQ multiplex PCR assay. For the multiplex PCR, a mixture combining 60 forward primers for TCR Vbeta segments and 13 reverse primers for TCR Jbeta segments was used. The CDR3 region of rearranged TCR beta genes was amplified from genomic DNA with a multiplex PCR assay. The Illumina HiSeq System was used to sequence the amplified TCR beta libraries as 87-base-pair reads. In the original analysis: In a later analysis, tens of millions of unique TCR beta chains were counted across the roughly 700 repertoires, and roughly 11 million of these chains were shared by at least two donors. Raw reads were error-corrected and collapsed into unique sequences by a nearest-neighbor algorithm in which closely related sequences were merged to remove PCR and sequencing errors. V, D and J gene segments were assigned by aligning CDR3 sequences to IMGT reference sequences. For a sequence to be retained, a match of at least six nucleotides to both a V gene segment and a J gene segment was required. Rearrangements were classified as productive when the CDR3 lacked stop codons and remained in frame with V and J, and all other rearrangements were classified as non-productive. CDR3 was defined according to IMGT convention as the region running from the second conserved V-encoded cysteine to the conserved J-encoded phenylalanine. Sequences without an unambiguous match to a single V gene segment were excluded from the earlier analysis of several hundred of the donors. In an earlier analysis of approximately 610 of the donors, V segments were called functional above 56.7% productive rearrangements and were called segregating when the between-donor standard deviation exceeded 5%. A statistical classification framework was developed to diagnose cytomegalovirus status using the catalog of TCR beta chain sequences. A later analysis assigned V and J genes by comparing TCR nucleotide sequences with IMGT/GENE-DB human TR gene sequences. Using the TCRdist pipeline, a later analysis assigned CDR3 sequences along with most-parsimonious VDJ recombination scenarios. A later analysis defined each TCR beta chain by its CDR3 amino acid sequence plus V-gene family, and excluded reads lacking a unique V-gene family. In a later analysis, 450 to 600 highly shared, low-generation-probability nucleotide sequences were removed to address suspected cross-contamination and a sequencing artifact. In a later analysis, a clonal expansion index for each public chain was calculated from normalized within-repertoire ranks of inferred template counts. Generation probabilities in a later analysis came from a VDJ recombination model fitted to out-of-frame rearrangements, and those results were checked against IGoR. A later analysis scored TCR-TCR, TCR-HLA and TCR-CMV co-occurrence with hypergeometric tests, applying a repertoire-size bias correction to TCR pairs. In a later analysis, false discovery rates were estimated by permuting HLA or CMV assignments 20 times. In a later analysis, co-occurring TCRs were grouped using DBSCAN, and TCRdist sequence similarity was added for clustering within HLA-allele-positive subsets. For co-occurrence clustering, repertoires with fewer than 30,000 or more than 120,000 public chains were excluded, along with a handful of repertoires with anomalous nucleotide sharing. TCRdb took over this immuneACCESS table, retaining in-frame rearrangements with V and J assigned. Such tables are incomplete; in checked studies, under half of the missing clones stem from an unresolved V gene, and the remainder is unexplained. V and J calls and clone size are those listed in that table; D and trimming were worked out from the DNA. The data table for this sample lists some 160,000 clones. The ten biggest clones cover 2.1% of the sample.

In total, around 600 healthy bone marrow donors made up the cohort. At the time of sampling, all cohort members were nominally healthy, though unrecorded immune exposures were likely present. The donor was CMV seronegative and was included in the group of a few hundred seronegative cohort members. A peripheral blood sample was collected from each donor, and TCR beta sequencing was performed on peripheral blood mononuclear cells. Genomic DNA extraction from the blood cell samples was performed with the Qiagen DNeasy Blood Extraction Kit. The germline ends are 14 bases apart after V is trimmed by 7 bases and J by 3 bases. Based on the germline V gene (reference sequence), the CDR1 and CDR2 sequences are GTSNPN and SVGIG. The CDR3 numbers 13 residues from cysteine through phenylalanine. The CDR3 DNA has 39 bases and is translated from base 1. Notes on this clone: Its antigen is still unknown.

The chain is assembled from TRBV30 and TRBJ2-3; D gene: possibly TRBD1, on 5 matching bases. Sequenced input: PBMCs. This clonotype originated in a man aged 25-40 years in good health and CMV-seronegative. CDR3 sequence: CASESQGTDTQYF. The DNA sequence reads TGTGCCTCTGAGAGCCAGGGAACAGATACGCAGTATTTT.